These T cell receptor beta chains were read from a single sample in a study of blood T cells in healthy people across ages. TCRdb reanalysed the 5' RACE reads using MiXCR and keeps one entry per CDR3 protein. This repertoire shows 1.2 million to 1.5 million distinct CDR3 sequences, approximately 40% found once; its top ten account for 7.9%. Material for sequencing was blood. Source of these receptors: a woman under 30 in good health. Both conserved end residues are part of each CDR3. Each record gives: J gene, clone size, D gene, V gene, CDR3 DNA, CDR3 protein. A D gene is named only where the DNA matches it firmly. Clone size is stated in some rows and not others, as once, few, many or a class when expanded.

>TRBJ2-5|-|-|TRBV2
TGTGCCAGCAATGGCTTCCAAGAGACCCAGTACTTC
CASNGFQETQYF
>TRBJ2-7|-|TRBD1|TRBV2
TGTGCCAGCAGTGAAGCGCTCCAATGGGGACAGACATACGAGCAGTACTTC
CASSEALQWGQTYEQYF
>TRBJ1-2|-|TRBD1|TRBV10-3
TGTGCCATCAGTTCTTGGACAGGGGTGAACTATGGCTACACCTTC
CAISSWTGVNYGYTF
>TRBJ2-2|once|TRBD2|TRBV20-1
TGCAGTGCTAGAATAGCGGGAGGGCGAAGTACCGGGGAGCTGTTTTTT
CSARIAGGRSTGELFF
>TRBJ2-5|-|TRBD2|TRBV6-2/TRBV6-3
TGTGCCAGCAGTTACTCGAGGACTACTAGCGTAGAGACCCAGTACTTC
CASSYSRTTSVETQYF
>TRBJ1-1|-|TRBD1|TRBV20-1
TGCAGTGCCAAGAGGACAGGTCAGAGTAAGGCTTTCTTT
CSAKRTGQSKAFF
>TRBJ2-7|few|-|TRBV6-5
TGTGCCAGCAGTTACTCGACTCCGTTCCGGGGGATAACGTACGAGCAGTACTTC
CASSYSTPFRGITYEQYF
>TRBJ2-5|many|TRBD1|TRBV25-1
TGTGCCAGCAGTGATACAGGACAGGGATACGAGACCCAGTACTTC
CASSDTGQGYETQYF
>TRBJ2-7|once|-|TRBV25-1
TGTGCCAGCTCCGACAGTGGCGAGCAGTACTTC
CASSDSGEQYF
>TRBJ2-3|once|TRBD2|TRBV4-1
TGCGCCGGCAGCCACGGACTAGCGGGCGCCCTAGATACGCAGTATTTT
CAGSHGLAGALDTQYF
>TRBJ1-1|-|-|TRBV29-1
TGCAGCGTTGCGCCGGGGATGAGTACTGAAGCTTTCTTT
CSVAPGMSTEAFF
>TRBJ2-7|-|-|TRBV7-9
TGTGCCAGCAGCTCACCCCTCGGCGAGCAGTACTTC
CASSSPLGEQYF
>TRBJ2-1|-|-|TRBV7-2
-
CASSLFGAGAGLFF
>TRBJ2-1|-|-|TRBV15
TGTGCCACCAGCAGAGATCGAGGCGTCCTAGACAATGAGCAGTTCTTC
CATSRDRGVLDNEQFF
>TRBJ2-3|few|-|TRBV6-5
TGTGCCAGCAGTTACTCGGCTCCCAGCACAGATACGCAGTATTTT
CASSYSAPSTDTQYF
>TRBJ2-7|-|-|TRBV28
TGTGCCAGCAGTTTACGGGGGTTCGGCGGCTACGAGCAGTACTTC
CASSLRGFGGYEQYF
>TRBJ2-1|few|TRBD2|TRBV10-3
TGTGCCACCTCCGGGGAGGGCCGGTACAATGAGCAGTTCTTC
CATSGEGRYNEQFF
>TRBJ2-5|-|-|TRBV7-2
TGTGCCAGCACTCCGTCGGGACGGCCATCGTCGGAGCAGTACTTC
CASTPSGRPSSEQYF
>TRBJ1-4|-|-|TRBV29-1
TGCAGCGTTGTTGACGGGTCCTGGAAACTGTTTTTT
CSVVDGSWKLFF
>TRBJ2-4|-|TRBD1|TRBV20-1
TGCAGTGCTAGAGTTCACGGGACAGGGGGCGTGGTAGGTGAGCGGTACTTC
CSARVHGTGGVVGERYF
>TRBJ1-1|-|-|TRBV12-5
TGTGCTAGTGGTCCACCCGACAGCCCAAGGACTGAAGCTTTCTTT
CASGPPDSPRTEAFF
>TRBJ2-7|few|TRBD2|TRBV20-1
TGCAGTGCTAGCTCTTCTAGCGGGGGGATATACGAGCAGTACTTC
CSASSSSGGIYEQYF
>TRBJ2-3|-|TRBD2|TRBV4-1
TGCGCCAGCAGCCAAAAAGGGGGGACTAGCGGCCTCTCCACAGATACGCAGTATTTT
CASSQKGGTSGLSTDTQYF
>TRBJ1-1|few|-|TRBV29-1
TGCAGCGTTGTATGGGGGAACACTGAAGCTTTCTTT
CSVVWGNTEAFF
>TRBJ2-7|-|-|TRBV6-5
TGTGCCAGCAGTTACTCTAGGTCTGCGGAGCAGTACTTC
CASSYSRSAEQYF
>TRBJ2-5|-|-|TRBV28
TGTGCCAGCGTCGGGGCCTCCCGGACCCAGTACTTC
CASVGASRTQYF
>TRBJ2-5|-|-|TRBV28
TGTGCCAGCACCCGGGACCCAGAGACCCAGTACTTC
CASTRDPETQYF
>TRBJ2-7|-|TRBD1|TRBV5-1
TGCGCCAGCAGCTTGGGCAGGGGGCTCCGCCCCTACGAGCAGTACTTC
CASSLGRGLRPYEQYF
>TRBJ2-3|-|TRBD2|TRBV27
TGTGCCAGCAGTTCCGAGCGGGACTTCACAGATACGCAGTATTTT
CASSSERDFTDTQYF
>TRBJ2-7|-|-|TRBV20-1
TGCAGTGCTAGCCGGGAAGGCAGATCCTACGAGCAGTACTTC
CSASREGRSYEQYF
>TRBJ2-5|many|-|TRBV27
TGTGCCAGCAGTTTGTTGTCCCAAGAGACCCAGTACTTC
CASSLLSQETQYF
>TRBJ2-5|few|TRBD2|TRBV27
TGTGCCGCAGATGATACTAGCGGGGGGTCGGAGACCCAGTACTTC
CAADDTSGGSETQYF
>TRBJ2-2|-|-|TRBV15
TGTGCCACCAGCAGAGATCTGTGGGGTAGCGGAGCGAACACCGGGGAGCTGTTTTTT
CATSRDLWGSGANTGELFF
>TRBJ2-7|-|-|TRBV4-2
TGTGCCAGCAGCCAAGACGGGTACCAGGGCAACGAGCAGTACTTC
CASSQDGYQGNEQYF
>TRBJ2-1|-|TRBD2|TRBV5-1
TGCGCCAGCGGAACCCAAGCGGGGGATGTGGGTGAGCAGTTCTTC
CASGTQAGDVGEQFF
>TRBJ2-4|few|-|TRBV9
TGTGCCAGCTCCCAGGGGGGCTTAGGCAAAAACATTCAGTACTTC
CASSQGGLGKNIQYF
>TRBJ2-5|few|-|TRBV30
TGTGCCTGGAGTCCGGTCCTCCAAGAGACCCAGTACTTC
CAWSPVLQETQYF
>TRBJ1-2|few|-|TRBV7-2
TGTGCCAGCAGCTTAGACGGGGGGGATTGGAGAGGCTACACCTTC
CASSLDGGDWRGYTF
>TRBJ1-4|-|-|TRBV10-3
TGTGCCACCGAAGGGGGGCTCGGTGAAAAACTGTTTTTT
CATEGGLGEKLFF
>TRBJ2-7|-|TRBD2|TRBV13
TGTGCCAGCAGCTTAGGTAGCGGGGGTCACTACGAGCAGTACTTC
CASSLGSGGHYEQYF
>TRBJ2-3|few|TRBD2|TRBV2
TGTGCCAGCAGCTTACCGGGACTAGCGGGAGTTACTAGCACAGATACGCAGTATTTT
CASSLPGLAGVTSTDTQYF
>TRBJ2-2|-|-|TRBV4-3
TGCGCCAGCAGCCCGAGAACCGGGCTAGTCACCGGGGAGCTGTTTTTT
CASSPRTGLVTGELFF
>TRBJ2-1|-|-|TRBV5-1
TGCGCCAGCAGCTTGGTTTCTAGCGCCCCCAATGAGCAGTTCTTC
CASSLVSSAPNEQFF
>TRBJ2-1|few|-|TRBV14
TGTGCCAGCAGCCAAGTGAAGACAGGCTCCTACAATGAGCAGTTCTTC
CASSQVKTGSYNEQFF
>TRBJ2-5|-|TRBD1|TRBV12-3/TRBV12-4
TGTGCCAGCAGTCCCGCCGGGACAGGGGAAGAGACCCAGTACTTC
CASSPAGTGEETQYF
>TRBJ2-7|-|-|TRBV3-1
TGTGCCAGCAGCCAGACCCAGGGGAAGTACTTC
CASSQTQGKYF
>TRBJ2-1|-|-|TRBV7-3
TGTGCCAGCAGCTCGTCGGGTCTTTCCTACAATGAGCAGTTCTTC
CASSSSGLSYNEQFF
>TRBJ1-2|-|TRBD1|TRBV3-1
TGTGCCATCTCACAGGGGGCCGGTTATGGCTACACCTTC
CAISQGAGYGYTF
>TRBJ1-4|-|TRBD1|TRBV7-2
TGTGCCAGCAGCCTGGACAGGGAGGCTGAAAAACTGTTTTTT
CASSLDREAEKLFF
>TRBJ1-2|-|-|TRBV28
TGTGCCAGCAGTTTACTCGATTCTAACTATGGCTACACCTTC
CASSLLDSNYGYTF